Presented here are 2 T cell receptor beta chains from one specimen sequenced in a study of blood T cell repertoires in COVID-19. The method was immunoSEQ multiplex PCR; TCRdb's version includes in-frame clones alone and lacks a portion of them. The sample records fewer than 300,000 clones, 75% to 95% being singletons. The sequenced sample was PBMCs or T cells enriched from blood (not recorded which). The receptors originated from a woman aged 25 to 39 who had recovered from COVID-19.

The chain joins TRBV9 to TRBJ2-5, with 12 nucleotides matching TRBD1. The CDR3 extends over 15 amino acids. Per germline, CDR1 SGDLS and CDR2 YYNGEE. With 4 bases clipped from V and 5 bases from J, the junction kept 6 bases outside the gene matches. The CDR3 is CASSPGTGGMETQYF. CDR3 bases: TGTGCCAGCAGCCCCGGGACAGGGGGCATGGAGACCCAGTACTTC. Variable domain in full (rest from reference TRBV9 and TRBJ2-5): DSGVTQTPKHLITATGQRVTLRCSPRSGDLSVYWYQQSLDQGLQFLIQYYNGEERAKGNILERFSAQQFPDLHSELNLSSLELGDSALYFCASSPGTGGMETQYFGPGTRLLVL.

The chain recombines TRBV28 with TRBJ2-1; 7 bases map to TRBD2. Germline V gene sequence: CDR1 MDHEN, CDR2 SYDVKM. The CDR3 covers 11 residues. The CDR3 here is CVAGAYNEQFF. CDR3 coding DNA: TGTGTTGCGGGAGCGTACAATGAGCAGTTCTTC.